A selection of T cell receptor beta chains follows, all from one sample in a study of Graves' ophthalmopathy and Graves' hyperthyroidism. TCRdb reprocessed the multiplex PCR reads via MiXCR and lists one record per CDR3 protein. The data contain some 250,000 distinct CDR3 sequences, 45% of them singletons. Sequenced: peripheral blood. These TCRs come from an adult man with Graves' ophthalmopathy. The CDR3 runs from the conserved cysteine through the conserved F or W. Each record gives: V gene, J gene, D gene, CDR3 length, clone size, CDR3 DNA, CDR3 protein. D genes are given only for firm matches. Size is omitted from some rows. Given values are once, few, many or a class for expanded clones.

>TRBV29-1|TRBJ2-7|NA|13|NA
TGCAGCGTTGCCTGGGCGTATCCCTACGAGCAGTACTTC
CSVAWAYPYEQYF
>TRBV6-5|TRBJ2-7|NA|10|NA
TGTGCCAGAGGGACCGGGCAGCAGTACTTC
CARGTGQQYF
>TRBV7-3|TRBJ2-3|TRBD2|16|NA
TGTGCCAGCAGCCAAGAGGTTAGCGGGGTCACAGATACGCAGTATTTT
CASSQEVSGVTDTQYF
>TRBV3-1|TRBJ1-5|NA|13|few
TGTGCCAGCAGCCAAGAGGGAAATCAGCCCCAGCATTTT
CASSQEGNQPQHF
>TRBV10-3|TRBJ2-7|TRBD2|15|NA
TGTGCCAGCAGTGACTCAGCGGGAGGGTTCTACGAGCAGTACTTC
CASSDSAGGFYEQYF
>TRBV20-1|TRBJ2-5|TRBD1|14|NA
TGCAGTGCCGCTAGTGGGACAGGGGAAGAGACCCAGTACTTC
CSAASGTGEETQYF
>TRBV7-2|TRBJ2-7|NA|13|NA
TGTGCCAGCAGCTTGGAAGGGACGGGAGAGCAGTACTTC
CASSLEGTGEQYF
>TRBV12-3/TRBV12-4|TRBJ2-5|NA|14|NA
TGTGCCAGCAGTTTTCTTGGTCGGGGAGAGACCCAGTACTTC
CASSFLGRGETQYF
>TRBV6-1|TRBJ2-7|NA|15|NA
TGTGCCATCAGTGAGAGCTGGCGGCAAGCCAACGAGCAGTACTTC
CAISESWRQANEQYF
>TRBV4-3|TRBJ1-5|TRBD1|15|once
TGCGCCAGCAGCCAGGGGGACAGGTCCAATCAGCCCCAGCATTTT
CASSQGDRSNQPQHF
>TRBV9|TRBJ2-2|NA|14|NA
TGTGCCAGCAGCGTAGGAACCTCCACCGGGGAGCTGTTTTTT
CASSVGTSTGELFF
>TRBV15|TRBJ1-5|TRBD1|19|few
TGTGCCACCAGCACCCGGACAGGGGGCCGGAGGGGTGGCAATCAGCCCCAGCATTTT
CATSTRTGGRRGGNQPQHF
>TRBV7-8|TRBJ1-6|NA|13|few
TGTGCCAGCAGCTTGCAGGAGGTTTCACCCCTCCACTTT
CASSLQEVSPLHF
>TRBV10-3|TRBJ1-2|NA|15|NA
TGTGCCATCAGTGAGGAGACCTCCGGGGTCTATGGCTACACCTTC
CAISEETSGVYGYTF
>TRBV29-1|TRBJ1-2|TRBD1|14|many
TGCAGCGTTCCCCCCGGGACAGCGGAACATGGCTACACCTTC
CSVPPGTAEHGYTF
>TRBV9|TRBJ2-5|NA|15|NA
TGTGCCAGCAGCCTACTGACAGCGAACCAAGAGACCCAGTACTTC
CASSLLTANQETQYF
>TRBV7-9|TRBJ2-7|NA|13|many
TGTGCCAGCAGCTTTTCGGCAGGGAACGAGCAGTACTTC
CASSFSAGNEQYF
>TRBV24-1|TRBJ1-2|NA|15|many
TGTGCCACCAGTGCTGGAGGGGACGGTCTAGATGGCTACACCTTC
CATSAGGDGLDGYTF
>TRBV6-1|TRBJ2-5|NA|13|NA
TGTGCCAGCAGTGAATCGATCCAAGAGACCCAGTACTTC
CASSESIQETQYF
>TRBV9|TRBJ2-7|TRBD2|14|NA
TGTGCCAGCCGGGCGGGACTAGGGAACTACGAGCAGTACTTC
CASRAGLGNYEQYF
>TRBV2|TRBJ2-6|TRBD1|16|NA
TGTGCCAGCAGTGAGACAGGGTTCTCTGGGGCCAACGTCCTGACTTTC
CASSETGFSGANVLTF
>TRBV12-3/TRBV12-4|TRBJ1-5|NA|17|NA
TGTGCCAGCAGTTTAGGTCAGCGACGTCGTAGCAATCAGCCCCAGCATTTT
CASSLGQRRRSNQPQHF
>TRBV5-1|TRBJ2-2|TRBD1|17|NA
TGCGCCAGCTCCTTCCCCCGGGACAGGGGGAACACCGGGGAGCTGTTTTTT
CASSFPRDRGNTGELFF
>TRBV9|TRBJ2-7|NA|14|NA
TGTGCCAGCAGCGTAGATGTAGGTAGCCACGAGCAGTACTTC
CASSVDVGSHEQYF
>TRBV7-9|TRBJ2-7|NA|13|NA
TGTGCCAGCAGCTTATCACAGGGCGACGAGCAGTACTTC
CASSLSQGDEQYF
>TRBV20-1|TRBJ1-1|TRBD1|17|few
TGCAGTGCTAGAGATGGGACAGGGATCACTCAGAACACTGAAGCTTTCTTT
CSARDGTGITQNTEAFF
>TRBV7-3|TRBJ2-2|TRBD2|16|NA
TGTGCCAGCAGCTCCTCCGGCCTAGCGGGAGCCGGGGAGCTGTTTTTT
CASSSSGLAGAGELFF
>TRBV2|TRBJ1-1|NA|14|NA
TGTGCCAGCAAGGGTCGGCAGGTGAACACTGAAGCTTTCTTT
CASKGRQVNTEAFF
>TRBV7-2|TRBJ1-2|NA|14|many
TGTGCCAGCAGCTTCCTGGCGGGCCCCTATGGCTACACCTTC
CASSFLAGPYGYTF
>TRBV11-2|TRBJ2-2|TRBD2|17|NA
TGTGCCAGCAGCTCGCCTAGCGGGAGGGCCAACACCGGGGAGCTGTTTTTT
CASSSPSGRANTGELFF
>TRBV9|TRBJ2-7|TRBD2|15|NA
TGTGCCAGCTCACCCGGGGCTAGCGGGAGCGACGAGCAGTACTTC
CASSPGASGSDEQYF
>TRBV20-1|TRBJ1-1|NA|14|NA
TGCAGTGCTAGCAACAGGGCCGGGAGTACTGAAGCTCTCTTT
CSASNRAGSTEALF
>TRBV3-1|TRBJ2-7|TRBD2|15|few
TGTGCCAGCAGCCACGGACTAGCGGGTGACTACGAGCAGTACTTC
CASSHGLAGDYEQYF
>TRBV2|TRBJ2-3|TRBD2|15|NA
TGTGCCAGCAGAGGAACTAGCGGAAGCACAGATACGCAGTATTTT
CASRGTSGSTDTQYF
>TRBV6-6|TRBJ1-1|TRBD1|15|once
TGTGCCAGCAGTTCCCCGACAGGGATGAACACTGAAGCTTTCTTT
CASSSPTGMNTEAFF
>TRBV7-9|TRBJ2-7|NA|14|few
TGTGCCAGCAGCCCCTCCGGGCGTCCCTACGAGCAGTACTTC
CASSPSGRPYEQYF
>TRBV12-5|TRBJ1-2|NA|12|NA
TGTGCTAGTGGTTTTGTGGGCTATGGCTACACCTTC
CASGFVGYGYTF
>TRBV2|TRBJ1-5|NA|12|many
TGTGCCAGCGGGGGTGGCAATCAGCCCCAGCATTTT
CASGGGNQPQHF
>TRBV9|TRBJ2-5|TRBD2|14|NA
TGTGCCAGCAGCCCTAGCGGGGGGCTTGAGACCCAGTACTTC
CASSPSGGLETQYF
>TRBV2|TRBJ1-1|TRBD1|15|NA
TGTGCCAGCAGTGAGGACAGGAGGTTAGACCCTGAAGCTTTCTTT
CASSEDRRLDPEAFF
>TRBV5-1|TRBJ2-7|TRBD2|17|few
TGCGCCAGCAGCTTAACGCCCTTAGCGGGAGGGCCTGAAGAGCAGTACTTC
CASSLTPLAGGPEEQYF
>TRBV10-3|TRBJ1-2|NA|11|many
TGTGCCATCAGTGACGAAGGAAGCTACACCTTC
CAISDEGSYTF
>TRBV12-3/TRBV12-4|TRBJ1-1|TRBD1|14|few
TGTGCCAGCACCTTGACAGGGAGGAACACTGAAGCTTTCTTT
CASTLTGRNTEAFF
>TRBV7-9|TRBJ2-5|NA|14|NA
TGTGCCAGCAGTTTTGGGGGCGGAGAAGAGACCCAGTACTTC
CASSFGGGEETQYF
>TRBV29-1|TRBJ2-2|NA|13|many
TGCAGCGTCATTTCCCTATGGGACGGGGAGCTGTTTTTT
CSVISLWDGELFF
>TRBV29-1|TRBJ1-3|NA|11|NA
TGCAGCGGTCTAGGGGGAAACACCATATATTTT
CSGLGGNTIYF
>TRBV20-1|TRBJ2-7|TRBD2|12|few
TGCAGTGCTAGACAGGGAGGGAGGCCAGAGTACTTC
CSARQGGRPEYF
>TRBV2|TRBJ2-2|TRBD2|17|NA
TGTGCCAGCAGTGGACTAGCGGGGGTTACGAACACCGGGGAGCTGTTTTTT
CASSGLAGVTNTGELFF
>TRBV10-1|TRBJ1-3|TRBD1|16|NA
TGCGCCAGCAGTAGGACAGGGGATTGGAGAAGAAACACCATATATTTT
CASSRTGDWRRNTIYF
>TRBV5-4|TRBJ1-1|NA|13|many
TGTGCCAGCAGCTTGGGCGGGACCGGTGAAGCTTTCTTT
CASSLGGTGEAFF
>TRBV4-2|TRBJ1-3|NA|15|once
TGTGCCAGCAGCCAAGATGCCGGGTCTGGAAACACCATATATTTT
CASSQDAGSGNTIYF
>TRBV20-1|TRBJ1-2|NA|13|NA
TGCAGTGCCCACGGAGGCATAAACTATGGCTACACCTTC
CSAHGGINYGYTF
>TRBV7-2|TRBJ2-7|TRBD2|14|NA
TGTGCCAGCAGCCCCGGACTGGAAACCGGGAGGATTTACTTC
CASSPGLETGRIYF
>TRBV12-5|TRBJ2-7|NA|16|NA
TGTGCTAGTGGTTTGGTCCTATCAAAAGGCTCCTACGAGCAGTACTTC
CASGLVLSKGSYEQYF
>TRBV6-1|TRBJ2-7|NA|15|once
TGTGCCAGCAGTGAAGCGCTAGGGGGAAGGGACGAGCAGTACTTC
CASSEALGGRDEQYF
>TRBV12-3/TRBV12-4|TRBJ1-5|NA|14|NA
TGTGCCAGCAGTTTTCGGAGTGGTGGTCAGCCCCAGCATTTT
CASSFRSGGQPQHF
>TRBV7-2|TRBJ1-2|NA|14|many
TGTGCCAGCAGCTTAGCGCGGGAGAACTATGGCTACACCTTC
CASSLARENYGYTF
>TRBV5-1|TRBJ2-7|TRBD1|15|few
TGCGCCAGCAGCACGGACAGGGCGGTAGTTTACGAGCAGTACTTC
CASSTDRAVVYEQYF
>TRBV5-1|TRBJ1-1|TRBD1|13|NA
TGCGCCAGCAGCTCGGACAGGGGCACTGAAGCTTTCTTT
CASSSDRGTEAFF